This T cell receptor (beta chain) was retrieved from a study of blood T cell repertoires in COVID-19. Study information: Acute and convalescent COVID-19 specimens originated in the United States, Italy and Spain.

Original analysis: Scientists estimated how many nucleated cells there were by amplifying reference gene primers. TCRdb keeps only in-frame clones here, not all; method: immunoSEQ multiplex PCR. The D gene and trimming were derived from the DNA, and the V and J assignments and clone size from that table. The sample consists of about half a million clones, roughly 88% of them appearing once. The germline CDR1 and CDR2 sequences are SEHNR and FQNEAQ (reference sequence). There are 13 residues in the CDR3. V gave up 3 bases and J gave up 3 bases, with 6 bases separating them. The source of this sequence is a human donor in a cohort sampled during active COVID-19. V is TRBV7-9 and J is TRBJ2-1; D not certain. Sequences were obtained from peripheral blood. The CDR3 reads CASSLGYYNEQFF. The DNA for the CDR3 is TGTGCCAGCAGCTTGGGCTACTACAATGAGCAGTTCTTC.